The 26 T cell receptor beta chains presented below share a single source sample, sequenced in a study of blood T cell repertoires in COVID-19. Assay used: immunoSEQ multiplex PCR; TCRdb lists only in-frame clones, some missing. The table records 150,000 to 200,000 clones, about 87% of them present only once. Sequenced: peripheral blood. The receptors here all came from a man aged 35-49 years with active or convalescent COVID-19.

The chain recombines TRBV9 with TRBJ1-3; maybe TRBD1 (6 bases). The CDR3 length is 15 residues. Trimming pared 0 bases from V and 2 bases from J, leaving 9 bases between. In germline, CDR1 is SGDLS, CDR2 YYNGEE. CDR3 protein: CASSVADSPGNTIYF. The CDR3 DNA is TGTGCCAGCAGCGTAGCGGACAGTCCTGGAAACACCATATATTTT. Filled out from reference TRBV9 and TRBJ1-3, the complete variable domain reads DSGVTQTPKHLITATGQRVTLRCSPRSGDLSVYWYQQSLDQGLQFLIQYYNGEERAKGNILERFSAQQFPDLHSELNLSSLELGDSALYFCASSVADSPGNTIYFGEGSWLTVV.

The CDR3 region is CASSQRAGEREKLFF. DNA of the CDR3: TGCGCCAGCAGCCAAAGGGCGGGGGAGCGTGAAAAACTGTTTTTT. The rearrangement joins TRBV4-1 to TRBJ1-4; perhaps TRBD1 as D (5 bases). The ends were cut back, 2 bases at V and 7 bases at J, with 14 bases in the middle. The CDR3 sequence is 15 residues long. Germline V gene sequence: CDR1 MGHRA, CDR2 YSYEKL.

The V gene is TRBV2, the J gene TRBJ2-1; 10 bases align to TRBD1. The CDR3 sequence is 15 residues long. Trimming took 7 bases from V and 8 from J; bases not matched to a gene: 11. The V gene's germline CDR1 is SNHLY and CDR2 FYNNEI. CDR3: CASKHLGQGDDEQFF. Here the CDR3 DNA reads TGTGCCAGCAAACACCTCGGACAGGGGGACGATGAGCAGTTCTTC.

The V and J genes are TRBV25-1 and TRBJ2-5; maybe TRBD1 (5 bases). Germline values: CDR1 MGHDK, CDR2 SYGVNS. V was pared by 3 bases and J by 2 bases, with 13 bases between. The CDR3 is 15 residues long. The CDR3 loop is CASSDRAGVQETQYF. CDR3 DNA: TGTGCCAGCAGTGACAGGGCTGGGGTTCAAGAGACCCAGTACTTC.

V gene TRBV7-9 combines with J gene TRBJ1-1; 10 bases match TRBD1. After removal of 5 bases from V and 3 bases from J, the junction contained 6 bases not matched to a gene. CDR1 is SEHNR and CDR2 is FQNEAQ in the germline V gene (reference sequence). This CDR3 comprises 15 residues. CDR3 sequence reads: CASSIGTGEYTEAFF. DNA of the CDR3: TGTGCCAGCAGCATCGGGACAGGGGAATACACTGAAGCTTTCTTT.

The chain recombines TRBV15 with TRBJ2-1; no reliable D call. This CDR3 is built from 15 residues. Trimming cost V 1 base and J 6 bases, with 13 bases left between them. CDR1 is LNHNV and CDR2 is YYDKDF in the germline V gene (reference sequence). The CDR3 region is CATSRVLLVRNEQFF. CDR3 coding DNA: TGTGCCACCAGCAGAGTCCTCCTAGTCCGCAATGAGCAGTTCTTC.

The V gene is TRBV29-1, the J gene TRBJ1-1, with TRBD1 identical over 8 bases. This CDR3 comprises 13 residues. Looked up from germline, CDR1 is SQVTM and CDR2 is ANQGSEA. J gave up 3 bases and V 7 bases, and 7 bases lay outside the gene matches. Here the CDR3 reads CSARGRSDTEAFF. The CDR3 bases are TGCAGCGCCAGGGGGCGTTCGGACACTGAAGCTTTCTTT. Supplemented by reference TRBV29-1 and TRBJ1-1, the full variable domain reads SAVISQKPSRDICQRGTSLTIQCQVDSQVTMMFWYRQQPGQSLTLIATANQGSEATYESGFVIDKFPISRPNLTFSTLTVSNMSPEDSSIYLCSARGRSDTEAFFGQGTRLTVV.

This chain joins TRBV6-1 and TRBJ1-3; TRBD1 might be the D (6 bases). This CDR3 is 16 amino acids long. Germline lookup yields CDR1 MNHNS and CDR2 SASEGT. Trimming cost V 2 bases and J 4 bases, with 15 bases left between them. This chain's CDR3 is CASSEYWGGSGNTIYF. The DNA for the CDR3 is TGTGCCAGCAGTGAATATTGGGGGGGCTCCGGAAACACCATATATTTT.

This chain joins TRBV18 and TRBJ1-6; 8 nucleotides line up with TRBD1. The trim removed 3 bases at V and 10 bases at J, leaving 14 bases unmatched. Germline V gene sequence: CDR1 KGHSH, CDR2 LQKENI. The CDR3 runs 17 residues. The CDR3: CASSPLPGQGTGSPLHF. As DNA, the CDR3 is TGTGCCAGCTCACCCCTACCAGGACAGGGTACGGGATCACCCCTCCACTTT.

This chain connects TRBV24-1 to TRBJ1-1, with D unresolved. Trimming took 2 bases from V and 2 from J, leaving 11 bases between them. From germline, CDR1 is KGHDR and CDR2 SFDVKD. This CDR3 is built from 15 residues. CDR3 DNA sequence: TGTGCCACCAGTGATTCCAGAACGGGAAACACTGAAGCTTTCTTT. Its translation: CATSDSRTGNTEAFF.

The CDR3 DNA is TGTGCCAGCAGTTTACGACAGGGGAGGGGAGCTTTCTTT. Protein product: CASSLRQGRGAFF. The chain links TRBV27 to TRBJ1-1; 8 bases are shared with TRBD1. Losses at the gene ends were 2 bases for V and 10 bases for J; bases not matched to a gene: 6. This CDR3 region has 13 residues. Germline V gives CDR1 MNHEY, CDR2 SMNVEV (reference sequence).

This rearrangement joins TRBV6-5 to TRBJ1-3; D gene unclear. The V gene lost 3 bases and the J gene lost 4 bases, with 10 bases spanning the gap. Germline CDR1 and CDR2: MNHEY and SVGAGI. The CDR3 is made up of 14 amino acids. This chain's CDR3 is CASSYRQEGNTIYF. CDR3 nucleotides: TGTGCCAGCAGTTATCGCCAGGAAGGAAACACCATATATTTT.

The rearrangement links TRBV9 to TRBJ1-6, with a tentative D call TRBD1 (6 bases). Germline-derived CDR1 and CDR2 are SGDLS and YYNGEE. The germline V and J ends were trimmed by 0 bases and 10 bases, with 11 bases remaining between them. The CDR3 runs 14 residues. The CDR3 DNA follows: TGTGCCAGCAGCGTAGCGGACAGTGGATCACCCCTCCACTTT. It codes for CASSVADSGSPLHF. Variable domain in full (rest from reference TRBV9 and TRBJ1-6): DSGVTQTPKHLITATGQRVTLRCSPRSGDLSVYWYQQSLDQGLQFLIQYYNGEERAKGNILERFSAQQFPDLHSELNLSSLELGDSALYFCASSVADSGSPLHFGNGTRLTVT.

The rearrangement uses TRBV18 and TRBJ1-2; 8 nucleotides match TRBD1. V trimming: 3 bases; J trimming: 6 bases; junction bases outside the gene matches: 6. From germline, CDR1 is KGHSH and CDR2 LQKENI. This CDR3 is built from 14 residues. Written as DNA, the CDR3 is TGTGCCAGCTCACCGGGCAGGGGGCTGGATGGCTACACCTTC. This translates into CASSPGRGLDGYTF.

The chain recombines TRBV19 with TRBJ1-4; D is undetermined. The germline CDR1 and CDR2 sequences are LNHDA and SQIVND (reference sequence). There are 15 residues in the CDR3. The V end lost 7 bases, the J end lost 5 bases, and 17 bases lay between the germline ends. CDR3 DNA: TGTGCCAGTACCATGGGGAGGCTTCTAAATGAAAAACTGTTTTTT. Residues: CASTMGRLLNEKLFF.

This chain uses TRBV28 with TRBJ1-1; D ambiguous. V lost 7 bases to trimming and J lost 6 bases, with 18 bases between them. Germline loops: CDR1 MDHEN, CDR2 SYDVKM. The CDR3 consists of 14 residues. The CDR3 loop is CASNPSRVVAEAFF. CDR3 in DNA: TGTGCCAGCAATCCTTCGCGGGTTGTGGCTGAAGCTTTCTTT.

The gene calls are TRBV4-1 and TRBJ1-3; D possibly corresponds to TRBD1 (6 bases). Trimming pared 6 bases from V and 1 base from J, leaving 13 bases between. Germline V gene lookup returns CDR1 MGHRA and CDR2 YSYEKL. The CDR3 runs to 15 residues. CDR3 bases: TGCGCCAGCAGATACAGGGAGCAGTCTGGAAACACCATATATTTT. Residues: CASRYREQSGNTIYF.

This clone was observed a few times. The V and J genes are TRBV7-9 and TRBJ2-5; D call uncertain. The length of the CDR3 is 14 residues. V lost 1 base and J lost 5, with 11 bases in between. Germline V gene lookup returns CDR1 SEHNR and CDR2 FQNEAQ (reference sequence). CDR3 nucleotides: TGTGCCAGCAGCTTAGGGAGACTGCTCGAGACCCAGTACTTC. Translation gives CASSLGRLLETQYF.

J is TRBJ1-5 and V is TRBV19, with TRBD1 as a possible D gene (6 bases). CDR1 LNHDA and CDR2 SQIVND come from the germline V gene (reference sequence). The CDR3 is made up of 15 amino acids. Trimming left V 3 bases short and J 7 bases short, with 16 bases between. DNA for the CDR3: TGTGCCAGTAGTATGGGTGGGGGCTTGGGGCAGCCCCAGCATTTT. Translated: CASSMGGGLGQPQHF.

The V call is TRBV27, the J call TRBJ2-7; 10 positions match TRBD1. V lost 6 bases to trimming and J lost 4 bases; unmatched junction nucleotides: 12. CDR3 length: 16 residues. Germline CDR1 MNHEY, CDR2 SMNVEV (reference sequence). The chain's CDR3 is CASSLGDWDRGYEQYF. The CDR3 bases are TGTGCCAGCAGCTTGGGAGATTGGGACAGGGGATACGAGCAGTACTTC.

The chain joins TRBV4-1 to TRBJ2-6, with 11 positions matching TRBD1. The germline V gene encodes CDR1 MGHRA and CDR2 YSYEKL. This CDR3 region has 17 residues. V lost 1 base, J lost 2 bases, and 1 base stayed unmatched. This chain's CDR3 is CASSQVGQGAGANVLTF. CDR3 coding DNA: TGCGCCAGCAGCCAAGTGGGACAGGGGGCTGGGGCCAACGTCCTGACTTTC.

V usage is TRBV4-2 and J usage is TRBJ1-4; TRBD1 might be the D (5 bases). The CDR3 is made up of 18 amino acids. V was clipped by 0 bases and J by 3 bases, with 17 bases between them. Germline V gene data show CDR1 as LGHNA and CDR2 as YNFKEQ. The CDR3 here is CASSQEVDTRLANEKLFF. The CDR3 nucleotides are TGTGCCAGCAGCCAAGAGGTGGACACCCGGCTGGCTAATGAAAAACTGTTTTTT.

Here the CDR3 reads CASSPGAWTVEAFF. CDR3 in DNA: TGTGCCAGCAGCCCAGGGGCGTGGACAGTGGAAGCTTTCTTT. This chain links TRBV7-9 with TRBJ1-1, with D possibly being TRBD1 (6 bases). The CDR3 sequence is 14 residues long. V lost 5 bases and J 8 bases, leaving 18 bases between the germline ends. In germline, CDR1 is SEHNR, CDR2 FQNEAQ (reference sequence).

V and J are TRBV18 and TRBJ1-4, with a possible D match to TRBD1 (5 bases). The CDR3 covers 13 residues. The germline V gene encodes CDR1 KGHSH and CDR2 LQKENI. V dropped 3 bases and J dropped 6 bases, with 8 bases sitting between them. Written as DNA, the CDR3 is TGTGCCAGCTCACCCGACAGCTATGAAAAACTGTTTTTT. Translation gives CASSPDSYEKLFF.

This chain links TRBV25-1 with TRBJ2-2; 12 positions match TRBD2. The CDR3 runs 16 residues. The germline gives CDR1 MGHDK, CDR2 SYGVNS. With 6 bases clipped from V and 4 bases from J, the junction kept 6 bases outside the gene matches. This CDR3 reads CASSDPGLAGTGELFF. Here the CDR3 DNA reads TGTGCCAGCAGCGATCCGGGACTAGCGGGCACCGGGGAGCTGTTTTTT.

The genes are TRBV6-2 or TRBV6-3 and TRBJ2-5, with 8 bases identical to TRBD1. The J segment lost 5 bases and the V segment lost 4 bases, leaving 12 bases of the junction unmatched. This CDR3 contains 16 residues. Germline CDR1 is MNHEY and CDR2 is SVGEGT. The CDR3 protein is CASSLGTGRIGETQYF. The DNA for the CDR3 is TGTGCCAGCAGTTTAGGGACAGGAAGAATAGGGGAGACCCAGTACTTC.